The next 28 T cell receptor beta chains were all read from a single sample in a study of blood T cells in healthy people across ages. For the second PCR, which ran for about 6 to 11 cycles, a sample-barcoded 5' primer and a J-beta primer mix were used. From the 5' RACE reads, TCRdb called clonotypes with MiXCR, one entry per CDR3 protein. There are 1.5 million to 2 million distinct CDR3 sequences in the sample; almost 35% occur only once, and roughly 12% lies in the top ten. The source material was blood. The receptors shown here come from a woman in her 30s in good health.

The chain links TRBV9 to TRBJ2-2; perhaps D is TRBD1 or TRBD2 (6 bases each). Trimming left V 4 bases short and J 6 bases short, with 22 bases between. The CDR3 loop spans 17 amino acids. Per germline, CDR1 SGDLS and CDR2 YYNGEE. The CDR3 DNA follows: TGTGCCAGCAGCTCTTCAGACAGGCTGGGACTGCCCGGGGAGCTGTTTTTT. This gives the protein CASSSSDRLGLPGELFF.

This clonotype appeared a few times. The J gene is TRBJ2-1, the V gene TRBV7-9; TRBD2 is a possible D gene (7 bases). V was trimmed by 4 bases and J by 9 bases, leaving 19 bases between them. Germline CDR1 and CDR2: SEHNR and FQNEAQ (reference sequence). The CDR3 extends over 15 amino acids. Written as DNA, the CDR3 is TGTGCCAGCAGCTCAGCCGGGGGGCCTCTCAGTGAGCAGTTCTTC. Its protein product is CASSSAGGPLSEQFF.

The genes are TRBV24-1 and TRBJ2-1; 7 bases agree with TRBD2. The CDR3 extends over 15 amino acids. Losses at the gene ends were 0 bases for V and 4 bases for J; bases not matched to a gene: 2. The germline V gene has CDR1 KGHDR and CDR2 SFDVKD. The CDR3 spells CATSDLLSGYNEQFF. CDR3 nucleotide sequence: TGTGCCACCAGTGATTTGCTTAGCGGGTACAATGAGCAGTTCTTC.

This clonotype was observed a handful of times. The chain carries TRBV20-1 and TRBJ2-7; tentatively, D is TRBD1 (6 bases). Germline V lookup: CDR1 DFQATT, CDR2 SNEGSKA (reference sequence). Deletions cut 5 bases from V and 0 bases from J, with 14 bases between. The CDR3 spans 14 residues. CDR3 sequence: CSAESGTLSYEQYF. Here the CDR3 DNA reads TGCAGTGCTGAGTCCGGGACACTCTCCTACGAGCAGTACTTC.

CDR3 nucleotides: TGTGCCAGCAGGCCTGGACTAGCGGGATATGAGCAGTACTTC. This codes for CASRPGLAGYEQYF. The chain carries TRBV12-3 or TRBV12-4 and TRBJ2-1; TRBD2 aligns across 12 bases. The DNA end lines up better with TRBJ2-7; the J call may be wrong. The length of the CDR3 is 14 residues.

This clonotype was detected a few times. The CDR3 region has the DNA TGTGCCAGCAGCCTTTGGGACAGGGGGCATGAAAAACTGTTTTTT. This sequence encodes CASSLWDRGHEKLFF. The rearrangement joins TRBV3-1 to TRBJ1-4; 12 bases match TRBD1. This CDR3 is 15 amino acids long. With V trimmed by 4 bases and J by 6 bases, 3 bases remained unmatched. Germline values: CDR1 LGHDT, CDR2 YNNKEL (reference sequence).

The rearrangement links TRBV9 to TRBJ2-3, with 8 bases matching TRBD1. Germline CDR1 and CDR2: SGDLS and YYNGEE. The V gene end was trimmed by 1 base and the J gene end by 3 bases; junction bases not matched to a gene: 19. CDR3 length equals 20 residues. The CDR3 sequence: CASSVWGRLAGQEPTDTQYF. The CDR3 DNA reads TGTGCCAGCAGCGTATGGGGGAGGTTGGCGGGACAGGAACCAACAGATACGCAGTATTTT.

This clonotype showed up just a few times. J is TRBJ1-1 and V is TRBV7-8; D unclear. Germline V gene lookup returns CDR1 SGHVS and CDR2 FQNEAQ. The CDR3 contains 16 residues. V was shortened by 4 bases and J by 0 bases, with 15 bases between the two germline ends. In DNA form, the CDR3 reads TGTGCCAGCAGCTCAATTTTTGGGAGCTTGAACACTGAAGCTTTCTTT. Protein sequence: CASSSIFGSLNTEAFF.

This clonotype was seen repeatedly, ten times or more. The V call is TRBV29-1, the J call TRBJ2-3; the D gene could be TRBD1 or TRBD2 (6 bases each). Germline CDR1 SQVTM, CDR2 ANQGSEA. V lost 4 bases to trimming and J lost 5 bases, with 16 bases between them. This CDR3 has 14 residues. The CDR3, as DNA: TGCAGCGTTGCCGAGGCCGGGGGCGAAGATACGCAGTATTTT. The encoded protein is CSVAEAGGEDTQYF.

This clonotype was observed a handful of times. This chain uses TRBV20-1 with TRBJ2-7; D not certain. The CDR3 totals 16 residues. Trimming cost V 0 bases and J 0 bases, with 15 bases left between them. Germline CDR1 reads DFQATT; CDR2 reads SNEGSKA (reference sequence). CDR3: CSAREYIQPSSYEQYF. CDR3 DNA: TGCAGTGCTAGAGAGTACATACAGCCGAGCTCCTACGAGCAGTACTTC.

The rearrangement uses TRBV29-1 and TRBJ2-2, with 15 bases that match TRBD2. Germline V CDR1 and CDR2: SQVTM, ANQGSEA. V lost 7 bases and J lost 4; bases outside the gene matches: 19. This CDR3 spans 20 amino acids. The CDR3 region is CSAWEQRTSGRASSTGELFF. The CDR3 nucleotides read TGCAGCGCTTGGGAACAGCGGACTAGCGGGAGGGCCTCGAGCACCGGGGAGCTGTTTTTT.

This clonotype was counted at least ten times. This sequence joins TRBV7-9 and TRBJ2-7; 7 positions agree with TRBD2. J lost 3 bases, V lost 1 base, and 6 bases had no gene match. Germline lookup yields CDR1 SEHNR and CDR2 FQNEAQ (reference sequence). The CDR3 totals 15 residues. The CDR3 nucleotides are TGTGCCAGCAGCTTAGGTGGGAGGGCCCTCTACGAGCAGTACTTC. Protein sequence: CASSLGGRALYEQYF.

The chain couples TRBV12-3 or TRBV12-4 to TRBJ2-2, with 11 bases aligning to TRBD2. Germline trimming cut 6 bases from V and 1 base from J; bases unmatched to any gene: 4. The length of the CDR3 is 16 residues. CDR3 sequence (DNA): TGTGCCAGCAGACCCGGACTAGCGGGGAACACCGGGGAGCTGTTTTTT. This gives the protein CASRPGLAGNTGELFF.

J is TRBJ1-1 and V is TRBV7-9; 9 nucleotides align to TRBD1. V gave up 2 bases and J gave up 11 bases; unmatched junction bases: 6. The CDR3 extends over 13 amino acids. Germline values: CDR1 SEHNR, CDR2 FQNEAQ (reference sequence). The chain's CDR3 is CASSLLTGGDAFF. CDR3 DNA: TGTGCCAGCAGCTTATTGACAGGGGGTGATGCTTTCTTT.

V is TRBV4-2 and J is TRBJ2-3; TRBD2 matches 10 bases. J lost 6 bases, V lost 2 bases, and 8 bases had no gene match. The germline V gene encodes CDR1 LGHNA and CDR2 YNFKEQ. There are 16 residues in the CDR3. Here the CDR3 DNA reads TGTGCCAGCAGCCAAAAAGCGGGGGGGGACTCTGATACGCAGTATTTT. The encoded protein is CASSQKAGGDSDTQYF.

V and J are TRBV19 and TRBJ2-7, with 8 positions matching TRBD1. The V gene's germline CDR1 is LNHDA and CDR2 SQIVND (reference sequence). The CDR3 length is 15 residues. Losses at the gene ends were 7 bases for V and 2 bases for J; bases not matched to a gene: 10. The CDR3 DNA reads TGTGCCAGTAAAGTATCTCCAGGGGGCGCCTACGAGCAGTACTTC. Translating gives CASKVSPGGAYEQYF.

The genes are TRBV29-1 and TRBJ2-7; TRBD2 agrees at 8 bases. This CDR3 has 12 amino acids. V was clipped by 8 bases and J by 2 bases; unmatched bases: 5. From germline, CDR1 is SQVTM and CDR2 ANQGSEA. The CDR3 loop reads CSCRGGAYEQYF. The CDR3 bases are TGCAGCTGTCGGGGGGGGGCCTACGAGCAGTACTTC.

This rearrangement joins TRBV7-9 to TRBJ1-2; D is possibly TRBD1 (6 bases). The V end lost 6 bases, the J end lost 4 bases, and 12 bases lay between the germline ends. The CDR3 runs to 13 residues. The germline gives CDR1 SEHNR, CDR2 FQNEAQ (reference sequence). The CDR3 region has the DNA TGTGCCAGCAGTCGGACAGTTTTCTATGGCTACACCTTC. It yields the protein CASSRTVFYGYTF. Based on the CDR3 plus reference TRBV7-9 and TRBJ1-2, the full variable domain is DTGVSQNPRHKITKRGQNVTFRCDPISEHNRLYWYRQTLGQGPEFLTYFQNEAQLEKSRLLSDRFSAERPKGSFSTLEIQRTEQGDSAMYLCASSRTVFYGYTFGSGTRLTVV.

The chain recombines TRBV12-3 or TRBV12-4 with TRBJ2-1, with D possibly being TRBD1 or TRBD2 (7 bases each). V lost 5 bases to trimming and J lost 8 bases, with 19 bases between them. The CDR3 spans 15 residues. The chain's CDR3 is CASSLQGGGDDEQFF. DNA of the CDR3: TGTGCCAGCAGTCTTCAGGGGGGGGGCGATGATGAGCAGTTCTTC.

This clonotype was observed a handful of times. This chain connects TRBV28 to TRBJ1-6, with TRBD1 as a possible D gene (5 bases). The CDR3 loop spans 16 amino acids. Trimming stripped 3 bases from V and 2 bases from J, with 11 bases between. Per the germline V gene, CDR1 is MDHEN and CDR2 is SYDVKM. The CDR3 DNA is TGTGCCAGCAGTTTTTATGAAGGGGCCTATAATTCACCCCTCCACTTT. Encoded protein: CASSFYEGAYNSPLHF.

This chain links TRBV20-1 with TRBJ2-1; tentatively, D is TRBD2 (6 bases). CDR3 length: 16 amino acids. Germline CDR1 reads DFQATT; CDR2 reads SNEGSKA (reference sequence). V shed 4 bases and J shed 0 bases, with 16 bases lying between them. The CDR3 loop reads CSANPQTGASYNEQFF. CDR3 bases: TGCAGTGCTAACCCGCAAACGGGAGCCTCCTACAATGAGCAGTTCTTC.

This clonotype appeared a few times. This chain joins TRBV3-1 and TRBJ2-7; D is uncertain. This CDR3 contains 13 residues. V gave up 1 base and J gave up 4 bases, with 8 bases separating them. CDR1 and CDR2 (germline): LGHDT, YNNKEL (reference sequence). The CDR3 nucleotides are TGTGCCAGCAGCCAAGCTTGGCTATACGAGCAGTACTTC. Translated, it gives CASSQAWLYEQYF.

V usage is TRBV12-3 or TRBV12-4 and J usage is TRBJ1-5; possible D gene TRBD1, 6 bases. Trimming cost V 8 bases and J 9 bases, with 17 bases left between them. The CDR3 consists of 13 residues. In DNA form, the CDR3 reads TGTGCCAGCGGGGGCGTGGAGATCGGGCCCCAGCATTTT. Protein product: CASGGVEIGPQHF.

For this clonotype: An end of the junction differs from the germline gene, which may be a read error. The rearrangement joins TRBV2 to TRBJ1-2; the D is unclear. The germline gives CDR1 SNHLY, CDR2 FYNNEI. The CDR3 extends over 13 amino acids. CDR3 bases: TGTGCCAGCAGCCGGGAGATTAACTATGGCCACACCTTC. It translates to CASSREINYGHTF.

The genes are TRBV27 and TRBJ2-1; the match to TRBD2 covers 9 bases. Germline loops: CDR1 MNHEY, CDR2 SMNVEV (reference sequence). This CDR3 is 12 amino acids long. Unmatched junction bases numbered 8, after V lost 6 bases and J lost 14 bases. The CDR3: CASSGGLAGKFF. The CDR3 bases are TGTGCCAGCAGCGGGGGGCTAGCGGGGAAGTTCTTC.

This chain joins TRBV29-1 and TRBJ1-2; 8 bases are a match to TRBD1. The CDR3 runs to 12 residues. V shed 7 bases and J 6 bases; nucleotides not matched to a gene: 7. CDR1 and CDR2 from the germline V gene are SQVTM and ANQGSEA. The CDR3 nucleotides are TGCAGCGGTACACAGGGGGTTCATGGCTACACCTTC. This encodes CSGTQGVHGYTF.

The chain combines TRBV4-1 with TRBJ2-7; tentatively, D is TRBD2 (6 bases). The germline V gene has CDR1 MGHRA and CDR2 YSYEKL. There are 19 residues in the CDR3. V lost 0 bases, J lost 0 bases, and 21 bases lay in between. CDR3 amino acids: CASSQDYVEGLAVSYEQYF. As DNA, the CDR3 is TGCGCCAGCAGCCAAGATTATGTGGAGGGGCTAGCAGTCTCCTACGAGCAGTACTTC.

The V and J genes are TRBV20-1 and TRBJ1-1, with unresolved D. CDR1 and CDR2 (germline): DFQATT, SNEGSKA (reference sequence). The CDR3 consists of 13 residues. Trimming took off 5 bases at V and 0 bases at J, with 10 bases between the two ends. CDR3 nucleotide sequence: TGCAGTGCTCCCAGATTTTTGAACACTGAAGCTTTCTTT. It codes for CSAPRFLNTEAFF.